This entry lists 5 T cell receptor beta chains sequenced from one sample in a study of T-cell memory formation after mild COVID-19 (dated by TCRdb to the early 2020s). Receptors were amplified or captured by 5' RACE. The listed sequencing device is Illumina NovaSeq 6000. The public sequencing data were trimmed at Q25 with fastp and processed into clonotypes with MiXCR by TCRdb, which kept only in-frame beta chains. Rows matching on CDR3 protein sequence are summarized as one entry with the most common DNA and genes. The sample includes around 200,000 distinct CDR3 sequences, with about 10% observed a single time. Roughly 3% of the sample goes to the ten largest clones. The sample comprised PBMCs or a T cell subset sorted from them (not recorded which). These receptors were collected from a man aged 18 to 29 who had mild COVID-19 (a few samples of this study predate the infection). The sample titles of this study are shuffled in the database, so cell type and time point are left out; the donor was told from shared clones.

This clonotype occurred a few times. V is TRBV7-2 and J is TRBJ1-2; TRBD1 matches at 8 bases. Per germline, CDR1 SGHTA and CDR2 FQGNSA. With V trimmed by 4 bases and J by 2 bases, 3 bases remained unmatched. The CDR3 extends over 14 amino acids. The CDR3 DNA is TGTGCCAGCAGCTGGACAGGGATCAACTATGGCTACACCTTC. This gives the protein CASSWTGINYGYTF. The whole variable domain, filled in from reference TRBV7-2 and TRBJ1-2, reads GAGVSQSPSNKVTEKGKDVELRCDPISGHTALYWYRQSLGQGLEFLIYFQGNSAPDKSGLPSDRFSAERTGGSVSTLTIQRTQQEDSAVYLCASSWTGINYGYTFGSGTRLTVV.

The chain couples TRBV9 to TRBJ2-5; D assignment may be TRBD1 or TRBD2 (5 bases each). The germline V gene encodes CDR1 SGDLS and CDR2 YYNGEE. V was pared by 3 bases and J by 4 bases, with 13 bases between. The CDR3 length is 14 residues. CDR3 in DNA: TGTGCCAGCAGCGAGGGACCCTTGGGAGAGACCCAGTACTTC. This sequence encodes CASSEGPLGETQYF.

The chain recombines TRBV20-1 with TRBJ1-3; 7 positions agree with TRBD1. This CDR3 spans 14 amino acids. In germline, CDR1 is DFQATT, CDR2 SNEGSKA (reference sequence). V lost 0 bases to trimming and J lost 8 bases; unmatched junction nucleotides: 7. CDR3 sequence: CSARDQEGGHTIYF. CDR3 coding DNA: TGCAGTGCTAGAGATCAAGAAGGGGGCCACACCATATATTTT.

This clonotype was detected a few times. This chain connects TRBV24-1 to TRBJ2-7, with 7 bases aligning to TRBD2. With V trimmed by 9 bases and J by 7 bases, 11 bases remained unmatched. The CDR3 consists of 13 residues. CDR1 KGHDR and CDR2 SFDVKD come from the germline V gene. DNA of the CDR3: TGTGCCACCGAACTAGCGACCGTGGGGGAGCAGTACTTC. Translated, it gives CATELATVGEQYF.

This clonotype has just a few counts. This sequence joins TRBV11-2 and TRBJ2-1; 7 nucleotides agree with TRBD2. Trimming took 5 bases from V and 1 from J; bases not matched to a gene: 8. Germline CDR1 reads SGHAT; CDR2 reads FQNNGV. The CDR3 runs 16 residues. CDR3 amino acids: CASSQYGEGSYNEQFF. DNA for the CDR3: TGTGCCAGCAGCCAGTACGGGGAGGGTTCCTACAATGAGCAGTTCTTC.